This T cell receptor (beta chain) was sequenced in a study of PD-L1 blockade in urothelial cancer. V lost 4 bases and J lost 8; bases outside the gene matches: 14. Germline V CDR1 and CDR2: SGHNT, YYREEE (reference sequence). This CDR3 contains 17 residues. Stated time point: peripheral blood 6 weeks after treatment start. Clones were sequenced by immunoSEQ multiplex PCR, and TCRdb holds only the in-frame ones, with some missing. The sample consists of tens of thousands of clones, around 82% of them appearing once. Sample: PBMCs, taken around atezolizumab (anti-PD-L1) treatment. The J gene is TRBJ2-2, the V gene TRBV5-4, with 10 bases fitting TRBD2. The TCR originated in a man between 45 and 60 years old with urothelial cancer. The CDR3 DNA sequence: TGTGCCAGCAGCAGGGACCTCGCTCTAGCGGGGGTTGGGGAGCTGTTTTTT. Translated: CASSRDLALAGVGELFF. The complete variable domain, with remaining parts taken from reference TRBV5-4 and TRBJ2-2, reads ETGVTQSPTHLIKTRGQQVTLRCSSQSGHNTVSWYQQALGQGPQFIFQYYREEENGRGNFPPRFSGLQFPNYSSELNVNALELDDSALYLCASSRDLALAGVGELFFGEGSRLTVL.